The TCR beta chain under discussion was sequenced for a study of CD8 T cells in ankylosing spondylitis. Study conclusions and caveats: Matched ankylosing spondylitis synovial fluid reportedly showed significant enrichment of disease-linked clones. Peripheral blood held disease-linked clones only at relatively low frequency, and these were CD8+.

On this clonotype: Its antigen is unknown.

This CDR3 region has 14 residues. V lost 0 bases and J 2 bases, leaving 7 bases between the germline ends. Germline CDR1 SGHTA, CDR2 FQGTGA. Libraries of TCR beta came from quantitative 5'-RACE with molecular barcodes. TCRdb reanalysed the 5' RACE reads using MiXCR and keeps one entry per CDR3 protein. Of 250,000 to 300,000 distinct CDR3 sequences listed, roughly 20% are singletons. Sequencing was performed on blood, either unsorted or a sorted T cell fraction (not recorded which). The chain joins TRBV7-3 to TRBJ1-2; no firm D call. This receptor was taken from a male donor with ankylosing spondylitis or in good health (not recorded which). For the CDR3, the DNA is TGTGCCAGCAGCTTAACGTCGGCAAACTATGGCTACACCTTC. Its translation is CASSLTSANYGYTF.